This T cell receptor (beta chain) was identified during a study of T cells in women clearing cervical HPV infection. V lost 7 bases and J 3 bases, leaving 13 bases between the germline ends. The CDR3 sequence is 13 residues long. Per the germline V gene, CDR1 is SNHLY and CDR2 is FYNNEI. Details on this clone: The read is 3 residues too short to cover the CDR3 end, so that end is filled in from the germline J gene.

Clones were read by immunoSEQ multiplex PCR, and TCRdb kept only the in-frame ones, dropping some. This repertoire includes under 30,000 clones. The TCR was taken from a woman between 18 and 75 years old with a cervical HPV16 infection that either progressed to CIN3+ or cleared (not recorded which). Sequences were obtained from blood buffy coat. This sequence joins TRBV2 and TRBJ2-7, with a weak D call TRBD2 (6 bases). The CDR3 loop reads CASTGGSIYEQYF. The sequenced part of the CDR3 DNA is TGTGCCAGCACCGGGGGTTCTATCTACGAG.